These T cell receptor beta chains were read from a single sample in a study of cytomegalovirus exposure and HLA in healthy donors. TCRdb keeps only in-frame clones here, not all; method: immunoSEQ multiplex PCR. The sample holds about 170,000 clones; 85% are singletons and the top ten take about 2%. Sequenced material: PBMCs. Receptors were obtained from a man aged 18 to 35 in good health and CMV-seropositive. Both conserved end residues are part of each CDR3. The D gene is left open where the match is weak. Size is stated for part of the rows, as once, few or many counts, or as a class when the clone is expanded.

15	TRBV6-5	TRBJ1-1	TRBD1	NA	CASTPPGTGNTEAFF	TGTGCCAGCACCCCACCCGGGACAGGGAACACTGAAGCTTTCTTT
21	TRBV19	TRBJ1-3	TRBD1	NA	CASTPRGQGKPMGLSGNTIYF	TGTGCCAGTACCCCCCGGGGACAGGGAAAACCCATGGGGCTCTCTGGAAACACCATATATTTT
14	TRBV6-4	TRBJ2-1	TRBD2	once	CASSDSTSSGEQFF	TGTGCCAGCAGTGACTCGACGTCTAGCGGGGAGCAGTTCTTC
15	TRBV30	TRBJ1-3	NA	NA	CAWSFGQLTGNTIYF	TGTGCCTGGAGTTTTGGACAACTGACTGGAAACACCATATATTTT
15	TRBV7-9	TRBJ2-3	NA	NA	CASSLTSFNADTQYF	TGTGCCAGCAGCTTAACTAGCTTTAACGCAGATACGCAGTATTTT
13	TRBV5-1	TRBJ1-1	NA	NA	CASSFVEGTEAFF	TGCGCCAGCAGCTTTGTAGAGGGCACTGAAGCTTTCTTT
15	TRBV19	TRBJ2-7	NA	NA	CASSIELLSSYEQYF	TGTGCCAGTAGTATAGAGTTGCTAAGCTCCTACGAGCAGTACTTC
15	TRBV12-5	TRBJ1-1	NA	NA	CASGFTQGLNTEAFF	TGTGCTAGTGGTTTCACCCAGGGCCTGAACACTGAAGCTTTCTTT
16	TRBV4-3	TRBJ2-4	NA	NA	CASSQWTRGIRNIQYF	TGCGCCAGCAGCCAATGGACCCGCGGGATTCGGAACATTCAGTACTTC
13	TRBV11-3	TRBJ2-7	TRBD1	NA	CAGSGQGFYEQYF	TGTGCCGGCAGCGGACAGGGGTTTTACGAGCAGTACTTC
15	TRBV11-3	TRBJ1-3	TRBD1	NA	CASSSGQLDGNTIYF	TGTGCCAGCAGCTCGGGACAGCTTGATGGAAACACCATATATTTT
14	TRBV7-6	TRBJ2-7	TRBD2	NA	CASSSQRTSHEQYF	TGTGCCAGCAGCTCCCAAAGGACTAGTCACGAGCAGTACTTC
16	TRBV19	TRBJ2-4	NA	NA	CASSPIGTRVQNSQYF	TGTGCCAGTAGTCCGATAGGGACAAGAGTCCAAAACAGTCAGTACTTC
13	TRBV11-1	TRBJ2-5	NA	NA	CASSNSFQETQYF	TGTGCCAGCAGCAATAGCTTCCAAGAGACCCAGTACTTC
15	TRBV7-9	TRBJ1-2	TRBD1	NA	CASSPRQGTNYGYTF	TGTGCCAGCAGCCCGCGACAGGGAACTAACTATGGCTACACCTTC
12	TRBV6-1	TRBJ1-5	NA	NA	CASKPGNQPQHF	TGTGCCAGCAAACCAGGTAATCAGCCCCAGCATTTT
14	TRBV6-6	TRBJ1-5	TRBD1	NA	CASSRGGGGQPQHF	TGTGCCAGCAGTCGAGGGGGCGGCGGGCAGCCCCAGCATTTT
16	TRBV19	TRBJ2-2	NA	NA	CASSPLRATNTGELFF	TGTGCCAGTAGTCCCCTCCGAGCCACGAACACCGGGGAGCTGTTTTTT
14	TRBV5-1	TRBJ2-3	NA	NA	CASSLQTGTDTQYF	TGCGCCAGCAGCCTACAGACAGGAACAGATACGCAGTATTTT
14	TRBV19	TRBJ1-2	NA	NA	CASSPGLVNYGYTF	TGTGCCAGTAGCCCCGGGTTGGTGAACTATGGCTACACCTTC
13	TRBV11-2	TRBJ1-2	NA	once	CASSSVGFYGYTF	TGTGCCAGCAGCTCCGTGGGCTTCTATGGCTACACCTTC
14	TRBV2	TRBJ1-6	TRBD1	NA	CASSGTERNSPLHF	TGTGCCAGCAGCGGGACAGAACGTAATTCACCCCTCCACTTT
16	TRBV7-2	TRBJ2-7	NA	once	CASSRKSNPLTYEQYF	TGTGCCAGCAGCCGTAAGAGCAATCCGCTGACCTACGAGCAGTACTTC
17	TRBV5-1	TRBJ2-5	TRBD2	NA	CASSQNRGLAGGATQYF	TGCGCCAGCAGCCAGAACCGGGGACTAGCGGGGGGGGCGACCCAGTACTTC
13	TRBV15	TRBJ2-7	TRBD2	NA	CATSRLRGGQQYF	TGTGCCACCAGCAGACTTCGGGGGGGCCAGCAGTACTTC
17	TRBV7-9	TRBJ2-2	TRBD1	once	CASSSWTGGADTGELFF	TGTGCCAGCAGCTCGTGGACAGGGGGCGCGGACACCGGGGAGCTGTTTTTT
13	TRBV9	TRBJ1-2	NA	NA	CASSPQYWAGYTF	TGTGCCAGCAGCCCCCAGTACTGGGCTGGCTACACCTTC
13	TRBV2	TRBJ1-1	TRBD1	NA	CASEGQLNTEAFF	TGTGCCAGCGAGGGACAGTTGAACACTGAAGCTTTCTTT
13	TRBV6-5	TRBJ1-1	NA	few	CASSYTGSTEAFF	TGTGCCAGCAGTTATACAGGGAGCACTGAAGCTTTCTTT
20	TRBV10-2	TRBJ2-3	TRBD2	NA	CASGGAAGGGASAHADTQYF	TGCGCCAGCGGAGGGGCGGCGGGCGGGGGGGCGTCGGCGCACGCCGATACGCAGTATTTT
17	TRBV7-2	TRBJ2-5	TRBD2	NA	CASSLVGLRGGRETQYF	TGTGCCAGCAGCTTAGTAGGGCTGCGGGGGGGCAGGGAGACCCAGTACTTC
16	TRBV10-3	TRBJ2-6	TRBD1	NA	CAIRDREQAGANVLTF	TGTGCCATCAGGGACAGGGAACAAGCTGGGGCCAACGTCCTGACTTTC
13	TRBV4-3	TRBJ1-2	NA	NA	CASSQDRVRGYTF	TGCGCCAGCAGCCAAGACAGGGTTCGCGGCTACACCTTC
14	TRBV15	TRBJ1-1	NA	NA	CATSRIQGNTEAFF	TGTGCCACCAGCAGAATACAGGGGAACACTGAAGCTTTCTTT
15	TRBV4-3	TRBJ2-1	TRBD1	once	CASSRRQGARNEQFF	TGCGCCAGCAGCCGACGTCAGGGGGCCAGGAATGAGCAGTTCTTC
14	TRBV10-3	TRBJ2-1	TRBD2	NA	CAIKTSGGDNEQFF	TGTGCCATCAAAACTAGCGGGGGGGACAATGAGCAGTTCTTC
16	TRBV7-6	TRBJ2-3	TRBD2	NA	CASSPVAGGLTDTQYF	TGTGCCAGCAGCCCAGTAGCGGGGGGGCTTACAGATACGCAGTATTTT
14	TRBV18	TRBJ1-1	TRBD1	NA	CASSRGQGNTEAFF	TGTGCCAGCTCACGCGGACAGGGAAACACTGAAGCTTTCTTT
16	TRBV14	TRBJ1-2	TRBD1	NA	CASSQDRARGPYGYTF	TGTGCCAGCAGCCAAGATCGGGCCAGGGGGCCCTATGGCTACACCTTC
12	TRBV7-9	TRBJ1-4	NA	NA	CASRVNGEKLFF	TGTGCCAGCAGGGTTAACGGTGAAAAACTGTTTTTT
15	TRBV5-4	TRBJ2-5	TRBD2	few	CASSPGTSGGWAQYF	TGTGCCAGCAGTCCTGGGACTAGCGGGGGCTGGGCCCAGTACTTC
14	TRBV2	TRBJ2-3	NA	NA	CASSETRGTDTQYF	TGTGCCAGCAGTGAAACGCGGGGCACAGATACGCAGTATTTT
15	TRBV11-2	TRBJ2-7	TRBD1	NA	CASSPAGVTGIEQYF	TGTGCCAGCAGCCCGGCTGGTGTGACAGGGATCGAGCAGTACTTC
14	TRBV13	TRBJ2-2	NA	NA	CASLQGRDTGELFF	TGTGCCAGCCTGCAGGGAAGGGACACCGGGGAGCTGTTTTTT
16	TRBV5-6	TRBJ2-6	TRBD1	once	CASTPQGWSGANGLTF	TGTGCCAGCACCCCACAGGGGTGGTCTGGGGCCAACGGCCTGACTTTC
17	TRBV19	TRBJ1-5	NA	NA	CASIPRAARGGSQPQHF	TGTGCCAGTATCCCTAGGGCGGCCAGGGGCGGCAGTCAGCCCCAGCATTTT